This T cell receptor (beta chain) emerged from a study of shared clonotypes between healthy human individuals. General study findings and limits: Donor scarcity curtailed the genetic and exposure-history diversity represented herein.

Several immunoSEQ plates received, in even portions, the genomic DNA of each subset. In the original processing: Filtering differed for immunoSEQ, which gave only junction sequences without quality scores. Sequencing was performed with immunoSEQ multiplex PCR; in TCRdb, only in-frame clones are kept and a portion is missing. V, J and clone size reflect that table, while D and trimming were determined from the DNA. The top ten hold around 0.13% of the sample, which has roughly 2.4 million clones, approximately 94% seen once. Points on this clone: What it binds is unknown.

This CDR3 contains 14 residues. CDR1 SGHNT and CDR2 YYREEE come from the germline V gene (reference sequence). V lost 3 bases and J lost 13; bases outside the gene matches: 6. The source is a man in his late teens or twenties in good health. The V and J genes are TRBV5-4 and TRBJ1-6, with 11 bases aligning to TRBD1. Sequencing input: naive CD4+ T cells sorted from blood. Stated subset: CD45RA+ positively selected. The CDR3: CASSSGQGVRPLHF. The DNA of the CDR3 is TGTGCCAGCAGCTCGGGACAGGGGGTAAGGCCCCTCCACTTT.